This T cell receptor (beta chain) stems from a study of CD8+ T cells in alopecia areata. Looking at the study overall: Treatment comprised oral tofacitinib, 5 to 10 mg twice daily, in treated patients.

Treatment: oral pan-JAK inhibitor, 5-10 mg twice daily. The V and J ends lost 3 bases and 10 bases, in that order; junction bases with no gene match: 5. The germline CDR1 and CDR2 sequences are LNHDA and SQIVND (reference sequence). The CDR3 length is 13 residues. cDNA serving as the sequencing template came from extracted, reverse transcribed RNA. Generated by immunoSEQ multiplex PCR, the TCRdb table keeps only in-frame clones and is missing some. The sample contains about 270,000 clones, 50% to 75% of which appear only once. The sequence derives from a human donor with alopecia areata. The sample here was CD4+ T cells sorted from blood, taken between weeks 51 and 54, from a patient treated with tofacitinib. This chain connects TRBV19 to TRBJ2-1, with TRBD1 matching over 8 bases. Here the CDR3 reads CASSIDRGTEQFF. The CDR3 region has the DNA TGTGCCAGTAGTATCGACAGGGGTACAGAGCAGTTCTTC.